Below, 18 T cell receptor beta chains from the same sample are listed, as sequenced in a study of blood T cell repertoires in COVID-19. Repertoires were generated with immunoSEQ multiplex PCR, while TCRdb's copy carries only in-frame clones and drops some. The sample contains about 250,000 clones, about four fifths of which appear only once. Sequencing was performed on peripheral blood. Source of these receptors: an elderly man with acute or convalescent COVID-19.

The V gene is TRBV29-1, the J gene TRBJ1-6, with 9 bases aligning to TRBD1. After removal of 6 bases from V and 7 bases from J, the junction contained 4 bases not matched to a gene. The V gene's germline CDR1 is SQVTM and CDR2 ANQGSEA. This CDR3 region has 13 residues. CDR3 in DNA: TGCAGCGTCCTGACAGGGGGGAATTCACCCCTCCACTTT. Its protein is CSVLTGGNSPLHF.

The genes are TRBV7-2 and TRBJ1-2; D might be TRBD1 (6 bases). Germline CDR1 and CDR2: SGHTA and FQGNSA. CDR3 length: 12 residues. Trimming left V 6 bases short and J 3 bases short, with 8 bases between. In nucleotides, the CDR3 is TGTGCCAGCAGGTCAGGGGACTATGGCTACACCTTC. As protein: CASRSGDYGYTF.

The CDR3 spells CASTPGTGVYEQYF. The CDR3 nucleotides are TGTGCCAGCACCCCCGGGACAGGGGTCTACGAGCAGTACTTC. The gene calls are TRBV6-2 or TRBV6-3 and TRBJ2-7; TRBD1 agrees at 10 bases. The J segment lost 3 bases and the V segment lost 7 bases, leaving 6 bases of the junction unmatched. The CDR3 contains 14 residues. Germline assignment: CDR1 MNHEY and CDR2 SVGEGT.

V usage is TRBV19 and J usage is TRBJ2-1; D is perhaps TRBD1 (6 bases). This CDR3 is built from 14 residues. V was shortened by 7 bases and J by 5 bases, with 15 bases between the two germline ends. Germline V gene data show CDR1 as LNHDA and CDR2 as SQIVND (reference sequence). DNA of the CDR3: TGTGCCAGTAAACGGACAGTGGGTAACAATGAGCAGTTCTTC. As protein: CASKRTVGNNEQFF.

This chain connects TRBV7-2 to TRBJ2-3; TRBD2 aligns across 9 bases. The CDR3 extends over 14 amino acids. Per germline, CDR1 SGHTA and CDR2 FQGNSA. The J segment lost 3 bases and the V segment lost 6 bases, leaving 4 bases of the junction unmatched. Here the CDR3 DNA reads TGTGCCAGCAGGCGGGGGGGCGGGACAGATACGCAGTATTTT. The encoded protein is CASRRGGGTDTQYF.

Only one count was recorded for this clone. The chain carries TRBV2 and TRBJ1-1; TRBD1 matches at 9 bases. Germline V gives CDR1 SNHLY, CDR2 FYNNEI. The V and J ends lost 6 bases and 3 bases, in that order; junction bases with no gene match: 5. The CDR3 has 14 amino acids. The CDR3 sequence is CASSPTGGDTEAFF. CDR3 sequence (DNA): TGTGCCAGCAGCCCGACAGGGGGGGACACTGAAGCTTTCTTT.

The J gene is TRBJ1-2, the V gene TRBV6-5, with D perhaps matching TRBD1 (6 bases). V dropped 6 bases and J dropped 4 bases, with 12 bases sitting between them. Looked up from germline, CDR1 is MNHEY and CDR2 is SVGAGI. This CDR3 contains 13 residues. The CDR3 sequence is CASRTDRPYGYTF. As DNA, the CDR3 is TGTGCCAGCAGAACTGACAGGCCCTATGGCTACACCTTC.

This clone was found once. This chain links TRBV6-1 with TRBJ2-1; the D gene is possibly TRBD1 (6 bases). This CDR3 is 15 amino acids long. Looked up from germline, CDR1 is MNHNS and CDR2 is SASEGT. The V end was cut by 2 bases, the J end by 5 bases, with 13 bases between. This chain's CDR3 is CASSERTVSNNEQFF. The CDR3 DNA sequence: TGTGCCAGCAGTGAACGGACAGTTTCCAACAATGAGCAGTTCTTC.

The rearrangement joins TRBV7-3 to TRBJ2-3; D is perhaps TRBD2 (6 bases). Germline CDR1 and CDR2: SGHTA and FQGTGA. The CDR3 runs 14 residues. V lost 4 bases and J 4 bases, leaving 12 bases between the germline ends. The CDR3 reads CASSSGRVADTQYF. CDR3 nucleotide sequence: TGTGCCAGCAGCTCCGGGAGAGTGGCAGATACGCAGTATTTT.

The V call is TRBV9, the J call TRBJ2-2; 9 positions match TRBD1. Trimming cost V 0 bases and J 8 bases; bases outside gene matches: 5. This CDR3 contains 15 residues. Germline V gene sequence: CDR1 SGDLS, CDR2 YYNGEE. The CDR3 DNA is TGTGCCAGCAGCGTAGTCCCACAGGGGGCTGGGGAGCTGTTTTTT. Protein sequence: CASSVVPQGAGELFF.

This rearrangement joins TRBV2 to TRBJ1-2; 9 nucleotides agree with TRBD1. The CDR3 extends over 17 amino acids. The germline CDR1 and CDR2 sequences are SNHLY and FYNNEI. The V segment lost 6 bases and the J segment 2 bases; nucleotides outside the gene matches: 13. The CDR3 bases are TGTGCCAGCAGCTATAGGGCGGACAGGGGAAGAAACTATGGCTACACCTTC. Residues: CASSYRADRGRNYGYTF.

Many counts were recorded for this clone. The rearrangement links TRBV5-1 to TRBJ2-2, with 10 bases lining up with TRBD2. The CDR3 sequence is 19 residues long. CDR1 and CDR2 from the germline V gene are SGHRS and YFSETQ. V trimming: 4 bases; J trimming: 6 bases; junction bases outside the gene matches: 18. The CDR3 DNA reads as TGCGCCAGCAGCCCTAGCTCTCCTAGCGGGGGCCGGGCCCCCGGGGAGCTGTTTTTT. Amino acid sequence: CASSPSSPSGGRAPGELFF.

This chain links TRBV6-1 with TRBJ1-2, with a possible D match to TRBD1 (5 bases). This CDR3 region has 16 residues. Germline loops: CDR1 MNHNS, CDR2 SASEGT. Deletions cut 3 bases from V and 8 bases from J, with 22 bases between. The CDR3 sequence: CASSDWATGDLEGYTF. CDR3 coding DNA: TGTGCCAGCAGTGATTGGGCCACAGGAGACTTAGAAGGCTACACCTTC.

The rearrangement links TRBV10-1 to TRBJ2-1, with TRBD1 matching over 10 bases. The CDR3 spans 15 residues. With V trimmed by 6 bases and J by 9 bases, 11 bases remained unmatched. CDR1 WNHNN and CDR2 SYGVQD come from the germline V gene (reference sequence). The CDR3 sequence is CASSGGGQGESEQFF. The CDR3 DNA is TGCGCCAGCAGCGGAGGCGGACAGGGGGAATCTGAGCAGTTCTTC.

The chain carries TRBV19 and TRBJ1-2; TRBD1 matches at 7 bases. CDR3 length equals 15 residues. V shed 6 bases and J 4 bases; nucleotides not matched to a gene: 11. Germline V gene data show CDR1 as LNHDA and CDR2 as SQIVND (reference sequence). The CDR3 DNA reads as TGTGCCAGTAGGCTTAACAGGGGATTGACCTATGGCTACACCTTC. Translating it yields CASRLNRGLTYGYTF.

The rearrangement uses TRBV27 and TRBJ2-7; TRBD2 agrees at 7 bases. The CDR3 loop spans 16 amino acids. Looked up from germline, CDR1 is MNHEY and CDR2 is SMNVEV (reference sequence). The V and J ends lost 5 bases and 3 bases, in that order; junction bases with no gene match: 13. The CDR3: CASSRTQAGIIYEQYF. CDR3 nucleotide sequence: TGTGCCAGCAGTAGAACCCAAGCGGGGATAATCTACGAGCAGTACTTC.

The rearrangement links TRBV5-5 to TRBJ2-3, with a tentative D call TRBD1 (6 bases). CDR1 and CDR2 from the germline V gene are SGHKS and YYEKEE (reference sequence). The CDR3 has 15 amino acids. Trimming took off 2 bases at V and 2 bases at J, with 12 bases between the two ends. CDR3: CASSFRNRDTDTQYF. The CDR3 DNA reads TGTGCCAGCAGCTTCCGAAACAGGGACACAGATACGCAGTATTTT.

The rearrangement uses TRBV10-1 and TRBJ2-3, with 8 nucleotides matching TRBD1. V was pared by 1 base and J by 4 bases, with 4 bases of the junction left unmatched. Germline CDR1 WNHNN, CDR2 SYGVQD (reference sequence). The CDR3 is 15 residues long. The CDR3 spells CASSEFQGAADTQYF. The CDR3 bases are TGCGCCAGCAGTGAGTTCCAGGGGGCGGCAGATACGCAGTATTTT.